This T cell receptor beta chain was profiled in a study of cytomegalovirus exposure and HLA in healthy donors. Trimming cost V 1 base and J 4 bases, with 20 bases left between them. CDR3 length: 17 residues. This clone was seen only once. Use of 60 Vbeta and 13 Jbeta primers characterized the PCR. Only in-frame clones appear in the TCRdb table, and some are missing; sequencing was by immunoSEQ multiplex PCR. The sample lists 150,000 to 200,000 clones, around 75% occurring once. The specimen sequenced was PBMCs. The source of this sequence is a man aged 18 to 30 in good health and CMV-seropositive. This sequence joins TRBV5-3 and TRBJ1-2, with D uncertain. TRBV5-3 counts as an open reading frame of uncertain function. The CDR3 loop reads CARSLCARGGRFYGYTF. The CDR3 DNA reads TGTGCCAGAAGCTTGTGTGCCCGAGGCGGGAGGTTCTATGGCTACACCTTC.